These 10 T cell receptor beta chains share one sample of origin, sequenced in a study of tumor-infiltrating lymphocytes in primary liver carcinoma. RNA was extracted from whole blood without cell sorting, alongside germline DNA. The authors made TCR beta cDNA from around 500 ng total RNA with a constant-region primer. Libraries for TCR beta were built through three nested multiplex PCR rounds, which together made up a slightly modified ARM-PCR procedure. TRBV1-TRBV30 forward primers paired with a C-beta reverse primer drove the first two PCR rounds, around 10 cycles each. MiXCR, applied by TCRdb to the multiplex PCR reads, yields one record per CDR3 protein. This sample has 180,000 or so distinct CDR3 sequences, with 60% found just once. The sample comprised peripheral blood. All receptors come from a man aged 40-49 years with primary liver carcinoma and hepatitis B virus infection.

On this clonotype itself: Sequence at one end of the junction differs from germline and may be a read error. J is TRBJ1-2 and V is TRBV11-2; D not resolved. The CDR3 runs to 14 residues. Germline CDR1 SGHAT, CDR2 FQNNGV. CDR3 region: CVSSLEGFDYGYTF. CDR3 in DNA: TGTGTCAGCAGCTTAGAGGGTTTTGACTATGGCTACACCTTC.

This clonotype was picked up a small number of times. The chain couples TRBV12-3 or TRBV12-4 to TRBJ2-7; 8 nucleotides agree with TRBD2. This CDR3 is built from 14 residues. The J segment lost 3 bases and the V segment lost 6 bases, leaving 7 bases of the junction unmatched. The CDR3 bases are TGTGCCAGCAGCATTGGGACTAGACTCTACGAGCAGTACTTC. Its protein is CASSIGTRLYEQYF.

The CDR3 nucleotides read TGCAGCGTGCCGACGACCCCGGATACCGGGGAGCTGTTTTTT. It is translated as CSVPTTPDTGELFF. The chain is built from TRBV29-1 and TRBJ2-2; D remains ambiguous. This CDR3 has 14 residues. V lost 6 bases and J lost 5, with 16 bases in between. Germline loops: CDR1 SQVTM, CDR2 ANQGSEA.

The CDR3 protein is CASSTIPQETQYF. CDR3 in DNA: TGTGCCAGCAGCACCATACCCCAAGAGACCCAGTACTTC. V gene TRBV7-3 combines with J gene TRBJ2-5; D is ambiguous. Trimming cost V 5 bases and J 1 base, with 8 bases left between them. The CDR3 contains 13 residues. The germline gives CDR1 SGHTA, CDR2 FQGTGA.

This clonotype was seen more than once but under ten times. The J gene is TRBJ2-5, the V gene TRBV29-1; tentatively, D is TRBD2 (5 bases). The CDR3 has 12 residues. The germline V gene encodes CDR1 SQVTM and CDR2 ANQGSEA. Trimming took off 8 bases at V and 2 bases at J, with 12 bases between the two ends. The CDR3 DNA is TGCAGCTCCCGGGGTGCGCAAGAGACCCAGTACTTC. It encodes CSSRGAQETQYF.

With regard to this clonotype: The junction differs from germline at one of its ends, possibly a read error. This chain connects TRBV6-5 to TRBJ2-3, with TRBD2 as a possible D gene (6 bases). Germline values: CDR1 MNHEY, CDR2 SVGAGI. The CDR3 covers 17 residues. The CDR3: CASSYDLAKASTDTHYF. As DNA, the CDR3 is TGTGCCAGCAGTTACGATCTAGCGAAAGCTAGCACAGATACGCACTATTTT.

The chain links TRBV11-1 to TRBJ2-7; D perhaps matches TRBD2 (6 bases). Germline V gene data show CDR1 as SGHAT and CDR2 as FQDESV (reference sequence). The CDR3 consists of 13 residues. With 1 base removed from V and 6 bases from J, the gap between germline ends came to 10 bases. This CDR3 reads CASSLVRDSEQYF. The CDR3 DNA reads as TGTGCCAGCAGCTTAGTACGGGACTCCGAGCAGTACTTC.

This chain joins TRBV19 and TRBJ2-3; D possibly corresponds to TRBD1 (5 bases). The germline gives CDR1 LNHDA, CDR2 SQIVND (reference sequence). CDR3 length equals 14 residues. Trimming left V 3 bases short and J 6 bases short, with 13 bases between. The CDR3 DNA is TGTGCCAGTAGTATGGCAGGGATCGTGGATACGCAGTATTTT. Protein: CASSMAGIVDTQYF. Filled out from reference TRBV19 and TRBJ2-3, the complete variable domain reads DGGITQSPKYLFRKEGQNVTLSCEQNLNHDAMYWYRQDPGQGLRLIYYSQIVNDFQKGDIAEGYSVSREKKESFPLTVTSAQKNPTAFYLCASSMAGIVDTQYFGPGTRLTVL.

The CDR3 DNA reads as TGTGCCTGGAGTGCCCCACAGGGGCCTCTTTCCTACGAGCAGTACTTC. This sequence encodes CAWSAPQGPLSYEQYF. The rearrangement links TRBV30 to TRBJ2-7; 7 bases fit TRBD1. The CDR3 runs to 16 residues. The trim removed 1 base at V and 1 base at J, leaving 10 bases unmatched. CDR1 and CDR2 (germline): GTSNPN, SVGIG (reference sequence). The whole variable domain, filled in from reference TRBV30 and TRBJ2-7, reads SQTIHQWPATLVQPVGSPLSLECTVEGTSNPNLYWYRQAAGRGLQLLFYSVGIGQISSEVPQNLSASRPQDRQFILSSKKLLLSDSGFYLCAWSAPQGPLSYEQYFGPGTRLTVT.

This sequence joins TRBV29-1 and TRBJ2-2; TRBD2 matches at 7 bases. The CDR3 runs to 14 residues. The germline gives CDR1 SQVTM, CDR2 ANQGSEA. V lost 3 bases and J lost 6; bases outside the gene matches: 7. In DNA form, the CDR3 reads TGCAGCGTTGAGGCGGGAGAAGGGGCCGGGGAGCTGTTTTTT. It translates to CSVEAGEGAGELFF.